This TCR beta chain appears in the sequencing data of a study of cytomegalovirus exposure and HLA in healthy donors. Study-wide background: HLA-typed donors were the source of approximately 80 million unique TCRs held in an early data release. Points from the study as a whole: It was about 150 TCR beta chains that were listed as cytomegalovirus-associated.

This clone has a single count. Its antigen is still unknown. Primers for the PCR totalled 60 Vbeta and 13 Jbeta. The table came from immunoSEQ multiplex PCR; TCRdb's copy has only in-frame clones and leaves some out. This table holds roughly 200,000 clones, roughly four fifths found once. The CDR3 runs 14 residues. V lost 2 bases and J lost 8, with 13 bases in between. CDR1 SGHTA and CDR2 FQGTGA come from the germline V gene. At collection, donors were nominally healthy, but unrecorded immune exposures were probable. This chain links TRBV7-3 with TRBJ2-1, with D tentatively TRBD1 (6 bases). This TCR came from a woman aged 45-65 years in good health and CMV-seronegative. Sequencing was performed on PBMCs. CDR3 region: CASSLGQLGYEQFF. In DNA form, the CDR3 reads TGTGCCAGCAGCTTAGGACAGCTTGGCTATGAGCAGTTCTTC.